This T cell receptor beta chain was recovered during a study of blood T cell repertoires in COVID-19. Study context: Collection of acute and convalescent COVID-19 samples took place in the United States, Italy and Spain. PBMCs, B-cell-depleted T cells, or T cells were the source of the cDNA or gDNA that made up the material.

The J segment lost 5 bases and the V segment lost 7 bases, leaving 3 bases of the junction unmatched. The CDR3 length is 12 residues. CDR1 and CDR2 (germline): SNHLY, FYNNEI. In the study's own analysis: Scientists estimated how many nucleated cells there were by amplifying reference gene primers. Method: immunoSEQ multiplex PCR; TCRdb's copy keeps in-frame clones and lacks some. That table supplies the V and J calls and clone size; D and trimming were determined from the DNA. The sample has about 81,000 clones, almost 85% seen once. The V call is TRBV2, the J call TRBJ1-1; TRBD1 agrees at 8 bases. Specimen: peripheral blood. The receptor comes from a human donor in a cohort sampled during active COVID-19. CDR3 loop: CASMDRVTEAFF. DNA for the CDR3: TGTGCCAGCATGGACAGGGTGACTGAAGCTTTCTTT.